Each of the 25 T cell receptor beta chains below was sequenced from the same sample in a study of response to subunit inactivated influenza vaccine. TCRdb used MiXCR to reprocess the RT-PCR reads, holding one entry per CDR3 protein. Here the sample spans about 170,000 distinct CDR3 sequences, approximately 12% being singletons. The sample was also reused in another study, on T cells expressing NK-cell markers. That report notes: The authors made TCR beta cDNA libraries by 5'RACE template switching. This switching added a universal primer site and UMIs.

The sequencing here drew on CD8+ T cells sorted from PBMCs, taken roughly 12 days after vaccination. These receptors all come from a man aged 45 to 65 who received an inactivated influenza vaccine.

The CDR3 DNA reads as TGTGCCAGCAGTTCTCCCACGAACACTGAAGCTTTCTTT. It specifies CASSSPTNTEAFF. The V and J genes are TRBV28 and TRBJ1-1; D gene ambiguous. CDR3 length: 13 residues. The V end lost 4 bases, the J end lost 1 base, and 7 bases lay between the germline ends. The germline V gene has CDR1 MDHEN and CDR2 SYDVKM.

The chain carries TRBV7-9 and TRBJ1-2, with 9 bases aligning to TRBD1. This CDR3 has 16 residues. With 4 bases clipped from V and 4 bases from J, the junction kept 10 bases outside the gene matches. Germline V gives CDR1 SEHNR, CDR2 FQNEAQ (reference sequence). The CDR3 loop is CASSSAHRGLFYGYTF. The CDR3 DNA reads TGTGCCAGCAGCTCCGCACACAGGGGGCTCTTCTATGGCTACACCTTC.

The sample holds one count of this clonotype. V is TRBV28 and J is TRBJ1-1, with D unresolved. The CDR3 loop spans 14 amino acids. CDR1 is MDHEN and CDR2 is SYDVKM in the germline V gene. The germline V and J ends were trimmed by 1 base and 4 bases, with 10 bases remaining between them. The DNA for the CDR3 is TGTGCCAGCAGTTTATTGGCCCTGGGCACTGAAGCTTTCTTT. It translates to CASSLLALGTEAFF.

The table lists this clonotype with many counts. V and J are TRBV28 and TRBJ2-7, with unresolved D. V dropped 5 bases and J dropped 6 bases, with 8 bases sitting between them. The CDR3 sequence is 11 residues long. The V gene's germline CDR1 is MDHEN and CDR2 SYDVKM. This CDR3 is CASSPLSEQYF. DNA of the CDR3: TGTGCCAGCAGTCCCCTCAGCGAGCAGTACTTC.

This sequence joins TRBV7-2 and TRBJ1-2, with D possibly being TRBD1 (5 bases). The V and J ends lost 3 bases and 0 bases respectively, with 11 bases between them. Germline V gives CDR1 SGHTA, CDR2 FQGNSA. The CDR3 totals 15 residues. The CDR3 nucleotides read TGTGCCAGCAGCTTGGGTCAGGGAACTAACTATGGCTACACCTTC. This translates into CASSLGQGTNYGYTF.

This clonotype was seen only a few times. This chain uses TRBV7-2 with TRBJ2-2; D gene unclear. V was pared by 7 bases and J by 6 bases, with 15 bases between. The CDR3 spans 14 residues. CDR1 SGHTA and CDR2 FQGNSA come from the germline V gene. CDR3 in DNA: TGTGCCAGCACCCCCACTGCGGACGCCGGGGAGCTGTTTTTT. As protein: CASTPTADAGELFF.

This chain joins TRBV6-2 or TRBV6-3 and TRBJ1-5; 7 nucleotides align to TRBD1. Germline V gene sequence: CDR1 MNHEY, CDR2 SVGEGT. The CDR3 consists of 15 residues. Trimming at V came to 4 bases and at J to 3 bases, leaving 6 bases not matched to a gene. CDR3 nucleotides: TGTGCCAGCAGTTTCACCGGGACAGCCAATCAGCCCCAGCATTTT. It translates to CASSFTGTANQPQHF.

This clonotype was detected a few times. The chain employs TRBV4-2 and TRBJ2-7; TRBD2 agrees at 8 bases. The CDR3 runs 16 residues. Looked up from germline, CDR1 is LGHNA and CDR2 is YNFKEQ. V was clipped by 0 bases and J by 1 base; unmatched bases: 5. CDR3 loop: CASSQDLSGVSYEQYF. The CDR3 coding sequence is TGTGCCAGCAGCCAAGATCTTAGCGGGGTATCCTACGAGCAGTACTTC.

This clonotype was seen ten or more times. The CDR3 DNA is TGTGCCAGCAGCTCGCAAGCGGGAGGGCCGATGAATGAGCAGTTCTTC. It specifies CASSSQAGGPMNEQFF. The chain uses TRBV7-9 and TRBJ2-1; 10 bases map to TRBD2. Germline V lookup: CDR1 SEHNR, CDR2 FQNEAQ (reference sequence). This CDR3 region has 16 residues. V lost 4 bases to trimming and J lost 7 bases; unmatched junction nucleotides: 10.

This clonotype was observed at least ten times. This sequence joins TRBV4-3 and TRBJ2-1, with 7 bases identical to TRBD2. Per germline, CDR1 LGHNA and CDR2 YSLEER. This CDR3 comprises 15 residues. V dropped 6 bases and J dropped 4; count of bases not matched to a gene: 9. CDR3 residues: CASSWTSGVYNEQFF. CDR3 nucleotides: TGCGCCAGCAGTTGGACGAGCGGGGTTTACAATGAGCAGTTCTTC.

The J gene is TRBJ1-5, the V gene TRBV7-8; maybe TRBD1 (5 bases). The V end lost 0 bases, the J end lost 1 base, and 10 bases lay between the germline ends. CDR1 is SGHVS, CDR2 FQNEAQ, per germline. The CDR3 loop spans 16 amino acids. DNA for the CDR3: TGTGCCAGCAGCTTAGCGGGGGTGAGGAGCAATCAGCCCCAGCATTTT. Translation: CASSLAGVRSNQPQHF.

Only a few counts were recorded for this clonotype. This chain connects TRBV7-2 to TRBJ2-1, with D maybe TRBD2 (5 bases). The CDR3 spans 13 residues. CDR1 and CDR2 from the germline V gene are SGHTA and FQGNSA. V was shortened by 5 bases and J by 8 bases, with 13 bases between the two germline ends. CDR3 residues: CASSTVPRDEQFF. The CDR3 DNA is TGTGCCAGCAGCACGGTACCGAGGGATGAGCAGTTCTTC.

A few counts support this clonotype. The chain employs TRBV20-1 and TRBJ2-7; 7 nucleotides align to TRBD2. J was trimmed by 3 bases and V by 0 bases; bases with no gene match: 8. The CDR3 contains 15 residues. Germline V gives CDR1 DFQATT, CDR2 SNEGSKA (reference sequence). CDR3 nucleotides: TGCAGTGCTAGAGATCATCGAGCGGGAATCTACGAGCAGTACTTC. It codes for CSARDHRAGIYEQYF.

Only a few counts were recorded for this clonotype. The V call is TRBV5-5, the J call TRBJ1-5, with 7 bases identical to TRBD1. This CDR3 comprises 13 residues. V shed 2 bases, J shed 9 bases, and the junction held 5 bases outside the gene matches. Germline V lookup: CDR1 SGHKS, CDR2 YYEKEE (reference sequence). The CDR3 region is CASSLGTASPQHF. CDR3 nucleotide sequence: TGTGCCAGCAGCTTAGGGACAGCTTCGCCCCAGCATTTT.

The chain uses TRBV27 and TRBJ2-5; 7 positions match TRBD2. Unmatched junction bases numbered 9, after V lost 4 bases and J lost 7 bases. Germline-derived CDR1 and CDR2 are MNHEY and SMNVEV (reference sequence). The CDR3 loop spans 14 amino acids. The CDR3 here is CASSSPGLEGTQYF. CDR3 nucleotide sequence: TGTGCCAGCAGTTCACCCGGACTAGAAGGGACCCAGTACTTC.

Ten or more counts support this clonotype. V gene TRBV3-1 combines with J gene TRBJ2-1, with TRBD2 matching over 9 bases. The CDR3 length is 17 residues. Germline trimming cut 0 bases from V and 2 bases from J; bases unmatched to any gene: 5. In germline, CDR1 is LGHDT, CDR2 YNNKEL (reference sequence). CDR3 DNA sequence: TGTGCCAGCAGCCAAGATTGGCGGGAGGGGACCTACAATGAGCAGTTCTTC. Amino acids: CASSQDWREGTYNEQFF.

This clonotype was recorded many times. The chain has TRBV7-9 and TRBJ1-1; TRBD1 matches 8 bases. The CDR3 consists of 15 residues. Germline V lookup: CDR1 SEHNR, CDR2 FQNEAQ (reference sequence). Germline trimming cut 3 bases from V and 1 base from J; bases unmatched to any gene: 4. The CDR3 loop reads CASSFTGGTNTEAFF. The DNA for the CDR3 is TGTGCCAGCAGCTTTACAGGGGGAACGAACACTGAAGCTTTCTTT.

This clonotype was observed at least ten times. J is TRBJ2-7 and V is TRBV2; 8 bases agree with TRBD1. This CDR3 has 12 amino acids. V dropped 7 bases and J dropped 6; count of bases not matched to a gene: 5. CDR1 and CDR2 from the germline V gene are SNHLY and FYNNEI. The CDR3 region is CASTLDRVEQYF. The CDR3 region has the DNA TGTGCCAGCACTTTGGACAGGGTCGAGCAGTACTTC.

The rearrangement joins TRBV3-1 to TRBJ2-7; the match to TRBD2 covers 12 bases. After removal of 3 bases from V and 6 bases from J, the junction contained 3 bases not matched to a gene. The CDR3 covers 14 residues. Germline V gene lookup returns CDR1 LGHDT and CDR2 YNNKEL (reference sequence). The CDR3 loop is CASSHLAGGPEQYF. CDR3 coding DNA: TGTGCCAGCAGCCATCTAGCGGGAGGGCCCGAGCAGTACTTC.

This chain connects TRBV10-2 to TRBJ2-5; D remains ambiguous. There are 12 residues in the CDR3. The germline CDR1 and CDR2 sequences are WSHSY and SAAADI. The V and J ends lost 5 bases and 4 bases respectively, with 8 bases between them. CDR3 sequence: CASSYALETQYF. CDR3 nucleotides: TGCGCCAGCAGTTATGCCCTAGAGACCCAGTACTTC.

This rearrangement joins TRBV11-2 to TRBJ2-5; no firm D call. Germline-derived CDR1 and CDR2 are SGHAT and FQNNGV. The CDR3 runs to 12 residues. V shed 0 bases and J shed 7 bases, with 6 bases lying between them. The CDR3 region has the DNA TGTGCCAGCAGCTTAGAATCGCGGACCCAGTACTTC. It encodes CASSLESRTQYF.

V gene TRBV11-2 combines with J gene TRBJ2-5; 8 bases line up with TRBD1. The junction had 8 bases not matched to a gene; V was cut back by 1 base and J by 4 bases. The CDR3 runs to 16 residues. Germline V gene data show CDR1 as SGHAT and CDR2 as FQNNGV. The CDR3 loop reads CASSLVRQGFVETQYF. CDR3 in DNA: TGTGCCAGCAGCTTAGTGCGACAGGGGTTTGTAGAGACCCAGTACTTC.

V gene TRBV4-1 combines with J gene TRBJ2-7; weak D call: TRBD1 (8 bases). V gave up 0 bases and J gave up 4 bases, with 40 bases separating them. The CDR3 spans 24 residues. From germline, CDR1 is MGHRA and CDR2 YSYEKL. CDR3 nucleotide sequence: TGCGCCAGCAGCCAAGATTGGGGCGTGACAGGGGAACCCGAAGTGGGAGGGCATGTATACGAGCAGTACTTC. This encodes CASSQDWGVTGEPEVGGHVYEQYF.

This rearrangement joins TRBV3-1 to TRBJ1-6; D gene unclear. The CDR3 runs to 14 residues. CDR1 is LGHDT and CDR2 is YNNKEL in the germline V gene (reference sequence). V shed 4 bases and J shed 6 bases, with 10 bases lying between them. The CDR3 spells CASSPKAPNSPLHF. In DNA, the CDR3 is TGTGCCAGCAGCCCCAAGGCCCCTAATTCACCCCTCCACTTT.

This clonotype was found a few times. This sequence joins TRBV29-1 and TRBJ2-7; 7 bases map to TRBD2. The CDR3 runs 14 residues. Germline V gene sequence: CDR1 SQVTM, CDR2 ANQGSEA. With V trimmed by 2 bases and J by 5 bases, 9 bases remained unmatched. The CDR3 region is CSVEWVEGRDEQYF. CDR3 coding DNA: TGCAGCGTTGAATGGGTGGAGGGGAGGGACGAGCAGTACTTC.